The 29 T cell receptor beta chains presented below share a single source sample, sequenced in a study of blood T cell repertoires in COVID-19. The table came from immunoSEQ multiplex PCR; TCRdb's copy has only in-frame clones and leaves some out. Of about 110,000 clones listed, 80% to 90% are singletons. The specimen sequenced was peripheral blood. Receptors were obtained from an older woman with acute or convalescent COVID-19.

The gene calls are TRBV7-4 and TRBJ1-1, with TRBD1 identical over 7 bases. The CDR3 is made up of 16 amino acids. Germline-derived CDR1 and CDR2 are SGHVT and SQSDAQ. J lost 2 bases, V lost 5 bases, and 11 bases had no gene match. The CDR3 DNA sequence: TGTGCCAGCAGCCTCCCGGGGGACAGACCTAACACTGAAGCTTTCTTT. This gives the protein CASSLPGDRPNTEAFF.

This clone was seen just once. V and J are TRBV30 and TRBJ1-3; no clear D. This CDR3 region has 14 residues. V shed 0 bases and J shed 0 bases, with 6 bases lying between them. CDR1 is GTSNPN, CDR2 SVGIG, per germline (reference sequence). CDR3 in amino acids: CAWSVTGSGNTIYF. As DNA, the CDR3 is TGTGCCTGGAGTGTAACGGGCTCTGGAAACACCATATATTTT.

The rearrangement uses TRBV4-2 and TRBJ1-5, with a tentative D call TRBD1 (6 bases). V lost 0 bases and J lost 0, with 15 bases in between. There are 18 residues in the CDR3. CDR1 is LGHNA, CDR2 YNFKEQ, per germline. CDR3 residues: CASSQDRGGQLSNQPQHF. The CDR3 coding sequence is TGTGCCAGCAGCCAAGATCGCGGGGGGCAACTTAGCAATCAGCCCCAGCATTTT.

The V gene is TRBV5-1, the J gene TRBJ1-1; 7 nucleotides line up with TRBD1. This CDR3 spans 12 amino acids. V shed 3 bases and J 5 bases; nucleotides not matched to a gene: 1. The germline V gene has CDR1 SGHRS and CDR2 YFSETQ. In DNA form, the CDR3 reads TGCGCCAGCAGCTCACAGGGGACTGAAGCTTTCTTT. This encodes CASSSQGTEAFF.

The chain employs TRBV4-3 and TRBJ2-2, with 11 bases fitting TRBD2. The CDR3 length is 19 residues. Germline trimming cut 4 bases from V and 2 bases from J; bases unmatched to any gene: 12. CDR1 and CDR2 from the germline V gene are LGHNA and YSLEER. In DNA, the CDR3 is TGCGCCAGCAGCCCCCAGCAGGCTAGCGGGGGGCCCAACACCGGGGAGCTGTTTTTT. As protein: CASSPQQASGGPNTGELFF.

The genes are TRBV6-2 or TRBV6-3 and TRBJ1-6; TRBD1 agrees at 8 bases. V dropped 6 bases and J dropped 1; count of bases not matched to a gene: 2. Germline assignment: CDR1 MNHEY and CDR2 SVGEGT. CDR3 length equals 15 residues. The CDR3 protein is CASSRDRSYNSPLHF. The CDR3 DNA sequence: TGTGCCAGCAGCCGGGACAGGTCCTATAATTCACCCCTCCACTTT.

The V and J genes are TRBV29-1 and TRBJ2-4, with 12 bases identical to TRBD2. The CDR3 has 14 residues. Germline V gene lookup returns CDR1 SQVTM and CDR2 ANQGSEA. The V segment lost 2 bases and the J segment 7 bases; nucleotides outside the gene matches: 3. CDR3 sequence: CSVELAGGWNIQYF. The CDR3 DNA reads TGCAGCGTTGAACTAGCGGGGGGGTGGAACATTCAGTACTTC.

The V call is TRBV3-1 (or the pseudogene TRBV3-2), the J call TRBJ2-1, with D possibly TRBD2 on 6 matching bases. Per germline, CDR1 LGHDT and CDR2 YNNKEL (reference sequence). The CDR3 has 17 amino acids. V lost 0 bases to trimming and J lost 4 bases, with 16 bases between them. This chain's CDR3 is CASSQDGRGITYNEQFF. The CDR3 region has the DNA TGTGCCAGCAGCCAAGATGGGCGGGGTATTACTTACAATGAGCAGTTCTTC.

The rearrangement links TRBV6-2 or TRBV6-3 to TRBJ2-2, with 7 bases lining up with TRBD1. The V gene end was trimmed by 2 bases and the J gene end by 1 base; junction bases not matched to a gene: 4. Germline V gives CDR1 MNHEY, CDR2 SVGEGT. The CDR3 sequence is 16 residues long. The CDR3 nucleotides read TGTGCCAGCAGTTACATACAGGGGTTGAACACCGGGGAGCTGTTTTTT. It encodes CASSYIQGLNTGELFF.

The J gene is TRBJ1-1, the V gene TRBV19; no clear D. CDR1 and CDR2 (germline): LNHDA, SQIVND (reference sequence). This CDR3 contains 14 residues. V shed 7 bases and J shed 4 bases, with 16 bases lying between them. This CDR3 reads CASTLGGVSTEAFF. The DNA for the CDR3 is TGTGCCAGTACCCTGGGAGGCGTAAGCACTGAAGCTTTCTTT. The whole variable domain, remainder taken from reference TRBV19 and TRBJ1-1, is DGGITQSPKYLFRKEGQNVTLSCEQNLNHDAMYWYRQDPGQGLRLIYYSQIVNDFQKGDIAEGYSVSREKKESFPLTVTSAQKNPTAFYLCASTLGGVSTEAFFGQGTRLTVV.

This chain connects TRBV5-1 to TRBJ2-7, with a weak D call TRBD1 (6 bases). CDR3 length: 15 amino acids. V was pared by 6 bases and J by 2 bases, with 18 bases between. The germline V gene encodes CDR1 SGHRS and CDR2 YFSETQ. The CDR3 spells CASTPDRPMAYEQYF. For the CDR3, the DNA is TGCGCCAGCACCCCAGACAGGCCGATGGCCTACGAGCAGTACTTC.

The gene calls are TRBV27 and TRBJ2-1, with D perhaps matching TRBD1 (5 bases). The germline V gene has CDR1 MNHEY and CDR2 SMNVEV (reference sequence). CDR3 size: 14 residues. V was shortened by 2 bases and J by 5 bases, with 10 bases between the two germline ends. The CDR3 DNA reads TGTGCCAGCAGTTTACTGACAGCAAACAATGAGCAGTTCTTC. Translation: CASSLLTANNEQFF.

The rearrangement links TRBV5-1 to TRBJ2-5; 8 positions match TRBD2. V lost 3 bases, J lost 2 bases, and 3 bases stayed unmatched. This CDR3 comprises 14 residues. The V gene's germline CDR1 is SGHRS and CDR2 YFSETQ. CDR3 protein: CASSSIAGQETQYF. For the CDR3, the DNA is TGCGCCAGCAGCTCAATAGCGGGGCAAGAGACCCAGTACTTC.

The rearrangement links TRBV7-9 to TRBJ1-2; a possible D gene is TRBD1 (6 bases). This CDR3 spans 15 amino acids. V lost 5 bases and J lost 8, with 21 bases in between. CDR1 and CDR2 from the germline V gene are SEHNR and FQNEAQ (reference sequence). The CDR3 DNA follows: TGTGCCAGCAGCACAATTTCCTCAGGGGATCGCGGCTACACCTTC. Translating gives CASSTISSGDRGYTF. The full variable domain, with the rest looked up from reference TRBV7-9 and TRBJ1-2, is DTGVSQNPRHKITKRGQNVTFRCDPISEHNRLYWYRQTLGQGPEFLTYFQNEAQLEKSRLLSDRFSAERPKGSFSTLEIQRTEQGDSAMYLCASSTISSGDRGYTFGSGTRLTVV.

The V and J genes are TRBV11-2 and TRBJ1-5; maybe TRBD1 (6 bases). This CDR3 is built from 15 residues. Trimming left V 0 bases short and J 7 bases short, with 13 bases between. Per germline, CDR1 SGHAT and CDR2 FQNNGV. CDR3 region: CASSLEGGRGQPQHF. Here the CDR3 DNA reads TGTGCCAGCAGCTTAGAAGGGGGGAGGGGGCAGCCCCAGCATTTT.

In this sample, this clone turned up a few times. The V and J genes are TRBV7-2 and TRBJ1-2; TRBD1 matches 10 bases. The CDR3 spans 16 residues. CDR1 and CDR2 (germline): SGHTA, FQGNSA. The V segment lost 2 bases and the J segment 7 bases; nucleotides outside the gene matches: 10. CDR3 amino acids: CASSLNYGQGESGYTF. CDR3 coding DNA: TGTGCCAGCAGCTTAAATTATGGACAGGGGGAAAGTGGCTACACCTTC.

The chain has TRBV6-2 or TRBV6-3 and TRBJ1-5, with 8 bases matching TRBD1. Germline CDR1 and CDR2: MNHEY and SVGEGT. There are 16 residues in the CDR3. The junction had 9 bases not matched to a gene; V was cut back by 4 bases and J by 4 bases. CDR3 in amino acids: CASSLSRTGINQPQHF. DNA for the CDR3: TGTGCCAGCAGTTTGAGCCGGACAGGGATAAATCAGCCCCAGCATTTT.

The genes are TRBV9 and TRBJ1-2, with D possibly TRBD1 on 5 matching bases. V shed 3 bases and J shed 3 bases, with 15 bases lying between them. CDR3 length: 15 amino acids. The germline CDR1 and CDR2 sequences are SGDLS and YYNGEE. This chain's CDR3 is CASSGQTPAYYGYTF. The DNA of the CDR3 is TGTGCCAGCAGCGGACAGACTCCAGCCTACTATGGCTACACCTTC. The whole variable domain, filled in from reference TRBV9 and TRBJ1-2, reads DSGVTQTPKHLITATGQRVTLRCSPRSGDLSVYWYQQSLDQGLQFLIQYYNGEERAKGNILERFSAQQFPDLHSELNLSSLELGDSALYFCASSGQTPAYYGYTFGSGTRLTVV.

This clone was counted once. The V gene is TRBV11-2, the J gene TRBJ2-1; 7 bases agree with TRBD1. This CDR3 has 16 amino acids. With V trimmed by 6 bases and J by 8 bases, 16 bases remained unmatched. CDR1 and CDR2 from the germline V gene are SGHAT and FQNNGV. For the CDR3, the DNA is TGTGCCAGCAGAACCCTAACCCACGACAGGGCCCATGAGCAGTTCTTC. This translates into CASRTLTHDRAHEQFF.

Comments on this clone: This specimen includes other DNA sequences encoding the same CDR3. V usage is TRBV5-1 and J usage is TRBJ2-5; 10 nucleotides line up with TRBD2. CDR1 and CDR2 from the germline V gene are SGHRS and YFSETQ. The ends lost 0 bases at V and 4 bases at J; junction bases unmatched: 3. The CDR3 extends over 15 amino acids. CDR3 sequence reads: CASSLGASGGETQYF. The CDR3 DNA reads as TGCGCCAGCAGCTTGGGGGCTAGCGGGGGAGAGACCCAGTACTTC.

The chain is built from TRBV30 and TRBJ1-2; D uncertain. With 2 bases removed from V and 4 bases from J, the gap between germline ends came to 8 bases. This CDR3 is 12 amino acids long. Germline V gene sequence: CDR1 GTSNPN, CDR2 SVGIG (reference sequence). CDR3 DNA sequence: TGTGCCTGGAGTAAACTTGCCTATGGCTACACCTTC. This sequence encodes CAWSKLAYGYTF.

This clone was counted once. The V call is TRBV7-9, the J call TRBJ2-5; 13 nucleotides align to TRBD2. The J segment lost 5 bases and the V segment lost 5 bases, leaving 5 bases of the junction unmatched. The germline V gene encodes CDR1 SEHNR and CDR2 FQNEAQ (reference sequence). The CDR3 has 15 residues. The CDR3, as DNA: TGTGCCAGCAGCCCCCGGACTAGCGGGGGCGAGACCCAGTACTTC. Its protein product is CASSPRTSGGETQYF.

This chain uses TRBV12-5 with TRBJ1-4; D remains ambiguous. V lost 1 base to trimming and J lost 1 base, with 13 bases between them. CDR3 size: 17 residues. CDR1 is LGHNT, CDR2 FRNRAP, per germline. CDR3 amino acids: CASGLGLLRGTNEKLFF. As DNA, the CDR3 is TGTGCTAGTGGTTTGGGGCTCCTCCGGGGAACTAATGAAAAACTGTTTTTT.

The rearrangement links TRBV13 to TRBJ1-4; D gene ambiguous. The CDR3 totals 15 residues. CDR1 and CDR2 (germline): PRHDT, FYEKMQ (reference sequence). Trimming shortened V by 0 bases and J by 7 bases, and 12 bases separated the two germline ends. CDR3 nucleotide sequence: TGTGCCAGCAGCTTAGGTCGCCTTGGAGGTGAAAAACTGTTTTTT. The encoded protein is CASSLGRLGGEKLFF.

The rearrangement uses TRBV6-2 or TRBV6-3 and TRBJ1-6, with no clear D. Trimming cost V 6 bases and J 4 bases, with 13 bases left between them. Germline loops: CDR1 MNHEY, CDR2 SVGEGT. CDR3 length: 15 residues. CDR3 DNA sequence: TGTGCCAGCAGCGCGGAGCGAGCGTATAATTCACCCCTCCACTTT. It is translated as CASSAERAYNSPLHF.

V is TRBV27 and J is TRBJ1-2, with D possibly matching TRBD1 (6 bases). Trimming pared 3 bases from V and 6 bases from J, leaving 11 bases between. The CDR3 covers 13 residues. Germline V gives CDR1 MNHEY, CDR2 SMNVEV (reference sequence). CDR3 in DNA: TGTGCCAGCAGTTTTGAGGGGGAAGATGGCTACACCTTC. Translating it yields CASSFEGEDGYTF.

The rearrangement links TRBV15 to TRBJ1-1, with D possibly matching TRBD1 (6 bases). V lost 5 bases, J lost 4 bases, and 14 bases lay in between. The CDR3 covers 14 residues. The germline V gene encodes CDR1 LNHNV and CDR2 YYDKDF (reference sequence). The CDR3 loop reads CATSSRTRGTEAFF. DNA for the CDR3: TGTGCCACCAGCTCCCGAACCAGGGGCACTGAAGCTTTCTTT.

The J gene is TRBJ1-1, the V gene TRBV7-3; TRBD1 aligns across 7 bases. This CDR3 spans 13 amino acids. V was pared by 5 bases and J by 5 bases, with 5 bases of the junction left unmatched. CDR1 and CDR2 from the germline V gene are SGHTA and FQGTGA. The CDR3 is CASSADRVTEAFF. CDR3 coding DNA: TGTGCCAGCAGCGCCGACAGGGTGACTGAAGCTTTCTTT.

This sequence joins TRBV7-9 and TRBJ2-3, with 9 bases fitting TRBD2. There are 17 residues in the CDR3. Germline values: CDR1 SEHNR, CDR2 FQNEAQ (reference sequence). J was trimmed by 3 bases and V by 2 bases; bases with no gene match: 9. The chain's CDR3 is CASSLTPSGAQTDTQYF. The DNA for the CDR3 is TGTGCCAGCAGCTTAACCCCTAGCGGGGCGCAAACAGATACGCAGTATTTT.